This T cell receptor (beta chain) was sequenced during a study of T cells after posttransplantation cyclophosphamide. Findings and caveats of the study: TRB clonality was highly associated with recipient CMV seropositivity and reactivation. Later blood repertoires were often dominated by clones from the donor CD8+ memory compartment. Tissue-infiltrating T cells from skin or gut overlapped little with blood T cells.

This clone has at least ten counts. The antigen is not known. Clones were sequenced by immunoSEQ multiplex PCR, and TCRdb holds only the in-frame ones, with some missing. The repertoire consists of about 24,000 clones, none detected only once. This CDR3 has 14 residues. In germline, CDR1 is MNHNS, CDR2 SASEGT. With V trimmed by 6 bases and J by 7 bases, 8 bases remained unmatched. The chain is built from TRBV6-1 and TRBJ2-2, with TRBD1 identical over 7 bases. The clonotype originates from a woman aged 45-65 years in good health, CMV-negative, and a related stem cell transplant donor. The sample consisted of PBMCs. DNA for the CDR3: TGTGCCAGCAGCAACGGACAGGTTGGCGGGGAGCTGTTTTTT. Translating gives CASSNGQVGGELFF.